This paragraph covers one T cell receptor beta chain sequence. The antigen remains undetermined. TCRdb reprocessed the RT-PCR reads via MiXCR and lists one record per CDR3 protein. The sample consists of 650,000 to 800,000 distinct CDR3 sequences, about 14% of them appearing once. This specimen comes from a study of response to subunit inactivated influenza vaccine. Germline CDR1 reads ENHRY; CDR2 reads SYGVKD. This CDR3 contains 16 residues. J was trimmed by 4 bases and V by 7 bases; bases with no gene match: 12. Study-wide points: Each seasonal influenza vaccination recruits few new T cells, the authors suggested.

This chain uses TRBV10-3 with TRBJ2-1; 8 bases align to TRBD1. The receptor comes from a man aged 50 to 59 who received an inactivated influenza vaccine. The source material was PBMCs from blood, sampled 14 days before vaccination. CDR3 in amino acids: CAITGQGQAKYNEQFF. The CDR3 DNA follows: TGTGCCATCACCGGGCAGGGACAGGCGAAATACAATGAGCAGTTCTTC.